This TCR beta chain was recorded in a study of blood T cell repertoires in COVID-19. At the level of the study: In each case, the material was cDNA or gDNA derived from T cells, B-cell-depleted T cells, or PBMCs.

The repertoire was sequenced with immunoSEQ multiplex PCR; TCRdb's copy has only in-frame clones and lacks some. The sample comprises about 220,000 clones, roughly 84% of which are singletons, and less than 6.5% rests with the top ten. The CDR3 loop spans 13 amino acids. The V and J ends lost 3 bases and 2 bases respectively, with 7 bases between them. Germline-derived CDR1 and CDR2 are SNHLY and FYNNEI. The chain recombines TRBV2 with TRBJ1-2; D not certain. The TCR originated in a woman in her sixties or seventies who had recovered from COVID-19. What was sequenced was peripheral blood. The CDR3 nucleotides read TGTGCCAGCAGTGATCTCAGGAACTATGGCTACACCTTC. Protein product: CASSDLRNYGYTF.